These T cell receptor beta chains were read from a single sample in a study of cytomegalovirus exposure and HLA in healthy donors. Libraries were prepared by immunoSEQ multiplex PCR; TCRdb keeps only in-frame clonotypes and omits some of them. The data hold about 73,000 clones, with less than 95% observed a single time. Sample: PBMCs. The receptors stem from a woman in her late teens or twenties in good health and CMV-seronegative. Both conserved end residues are part of each CDR3. A D gene is named only where the DNA matches it firmly. Size tells how often a clone was seen (once, few, many) or the class of an expanded clone, and some rows leave it out.

clone size: -; D gene: -; V gene: TRBV27; J gene: TRBJ1-1; CDR3 DNA: TGTGCCAGCAGTTTAAAATCCCCCCGGGAGACTGAAGCTTTCTTT; CDR3 protein: CASSLKSPRETEAFF
clone size: -; D gene: TRBD2; V gene: TRBV9; J gene: TRBJ2-1; CDR3 DNA: TGTGCCAGCAGCTTAAGCGGGGAAATAATCAATGAGCAGTTCTTC; CDR3 protein: CASSLSGEIINEQFF
clone size: -; D gene: TRBD1; V gene: TRBV6-1; J gene: TRBJ1-4; CDR3 DNA: TGTGCCAGCAGTGAGGGGACAGGGTTCGGTAATGAAAAACTGTTTTTT; CDR3 protein: CASSEGTGFGNEKLFF
clone size: -; D gene: -; V gene: TRBV2; J gene: TRBJ2-1; CDR3 DNA: TGTGCCAGCAGTGAAATCCCGAGGTCTATTCCTCTACGCTACAATGAGCAGTTCTTC; CDR3 protein: CASSEIPRSIPLRYNEQFF
clone size: once; D gene: -; V gene: TRBV4-2; J gene: TRBJ1-5; CDR3 DNA: TGTGCCAGCAGCCAAGAGGTGGCAGGGGTCTTCAATCAGCCCCAGCATTTT; CDR3 protein: CASSQEVAGVFNQPQHF
clone size: -; D gene: TRBD1; V gene: TRBV9; J gene: TRBJ1-1; CDR3 DNA: TGTGCCAGCAGCATGCCGGGACAGGGAGGGACTGAAGCTTTCTTT; CDR3 protein: CASSMPGQGGTEAFF
clone size: -; D gene: TRBD1; V gene: TRBV7-2; J gene: TRBJ1-1; CDR3 DNA: TGTGCTACCGGACAGGGGGACGAAGCTTTCTTT; CDR3 protein: CATGQGDEAFF
clone size: -; D gene: -; V gene: TRBV4-2; J gene: TRBJ2-5; CDR3 DNA: TGTGCCAGCAGCCGAACTAGATCGGAGACCCAGTACTTC; CDR3 protein: CASSRTRSETQYF
clone size: -; D gene: -; V gene: TRBV27; J gene: TRBJ1-2; CDR3 DNA: TGTGCCAGCAGTAATTCCCGGGAGGGCTACACCTTC; CDR3 protein: CASSNSREGYTF
clone size: -; D gene: -; V gene: TRBV4-2; J gene: TRBJ2-2; CDR3 DNA: TGTGCCAGCAGCCAAGGGGGCGCAACCGGGGAGCTGTTTTTT; CDR3 protein: CASSQGGATGELFF
clone size: few; D gene: TRBD2; V gene: TRBV6-4; J gene: TRBJ2-3; CDR3 DNA: TGTGCCAGCAGCCAAACTAGCGGGGGGGCAGATACGCAGTATTTT; CDR3 protein: CASSQTSGGADTQYF
clone size: once; D gene: TRBD2; V gene: TRBV28; J gene: TRBJ2-7; CDR3 DNA: TGTGCCAGCAGTTTAGCAGGGACTAGCGAGTCCTACGAGCAGTACTTC; CDR3 protein: CASSLAGTSESYEQYF
clone size: few; D gene: -; V gene: TRBV7-8; J gene: TRBJ1-4; CDR3 DNA: TGTGCCAGCAGTTATAGCATAGGGGGGGCAGTTAAAAAACTGTTTTTT; CDR3 protein: CASSYSIGGAVKKLFF
clone size: -; D gene: -; V gene: TRBV7-9; J gene: TRBJ1-5; CDR3 DNA: TGTGCCAGCAGCCAACTCACAGAGCCCCAGCATTTT; CDR3 protein: CASSQLTEPQHF
clone size: -; D gene: TRBD2; V gene: TRBV5-4; J gene: TRBJ2-5; CDR3 DNA: TGTGCCAGCACCGTCCGGGAGGGGACTAGAGAGACCCAGTACTTC; CDR3 protein: CASTVREGTRETQYF
clone size: once; D gene: -; V gene: TRBV21-1; J gene: TRBJ2-1; CDR3 DNA: TGTGCCAGCAGCAAAGGAAAAAGGGGACTAGCGACTAATGAGCAGTTCTTC; CDR3 protein: CASSKGKRGLATNEQFF
clone size: -; D gene: TRBD1; V gene: TRBV11-2; J gene: TRBJ2-3; CDR3 DNA: TGTGCCAGCAGCTACCGGGACAGGGGCACAGATACGCAGTATTTT; CDR3 protein: CASSYRDRGTDTQYF
clone size: -; D gene: TRBD1; V gene: TRBV4-1; J gene: TRBJ1-2; CDR3 DNA: TGCGCCAGCAGCCACCACCGGGACAGGGAAGGCGGCTACACCTTC; CDR3 protein: CASSHHRDREGGYTF
clone size: -; D gene: -; V gene: TRBV5-6; J gene: TRBJ2-1; CDR3 DNA: TGTGCCAGCAGCTTAGACCAGGTTTACAATGAGCAGTTCTTC; CDR3 protein: CASSLDQVYNEQFF
clone size: -; D gene: -; V gene: TRBV5-1; J gene: TRBJ1-1; CDR3 DNA: TGCGCCAGCAGCTTGGTTGGAGGGAACACTGAAGCTTTCTTT; CDR3 protein: CASSLVGGNTEAFF
clone size: -; D gene: -; V gene: TRBV5-4; J gene: TRBJ1-6; CDR3 DNA: TGTGCCAGCAGCCCTGGGGGCGGGGGCGCGGGAAAAAATTCACCCCTCCACTTT; CDR3 protein: CASSPGGGGAGKNSPLHF
clone size: -; D gene: TRBD2; V gene: TRBV29-1; J gene: TRBJ2-6; CDR3 DNA: TGCAGCGTCGCCAGCGGGGCCCCGCCTGGGGCCAACGTCCTGACTTTC; CDR3 protein: CSVASGAPPGANVLTF
clone size: -; D gene: -; V gene: TRBV9; J gene: TRBJ2-3; CDR3 DNA: TGTGCCAGCAGCCCCCGCGGCACAGATACGCAGTATTTT; CDR3 protein: CASSPRGTDTQYF
clone size: -; D gene: TRBD1; V gene: TRBV7-8; J gene: TRBJ1-1; CDR3 DNA: TGTGCCAGCAGCCGGGGCAGGGGGCGGGCGAACACTGAAGCTTTCTTT; CDR3 protein: CASSRGRGRANTEAFF
clone size: -; D gene: TRBD2; V gene: TRBV15; J gene: TRBJ2-7; CDR3 DNA: TGTGCCACCAGCAGGGATAGCGGGAGCTACGAGCAGTACTTC; CDR3 protein: CATSRDSGSYEQYF
clone size: -; D gene: -; V gene: TRBV6-4; J gene: TRBJ2-3; CDR3 DNA: TGTGCCAGCAGTGAGCGGGCTAGCACAGATACGCAGTATTTT; CDR3 protein: CASSERASTDTQYF
clone size: -; D gene: -; V gene: TRBV7-9; J gene: TRBJ1-1; CDR3 DNA: TGTGCCAGCAGCCATACAGGGAGCGCTGAAGCTTTCTTT; CDR3 protein: CASSHTGSAEAFF
clone size: once; D gene: -; V gene: TRBV6-1; J gene: TRBJ1-1; CDR3 DNA: TGTGCCAGCAGTGAATATCGGGGAACCGAAGCTTTCTTT; CDR3 protein: CASSEYRGTEAFF
clone size: -; D gene: -; V gene: TRBV5-4; J gene: TRBJ1-1; CDR3 DNA: TGTGCCAGCAGCCCAACCCCTATCATGAACACTGAAGCTTTCTTT; CDR3 protein: CASSPTPIMNTEAFF
clone size: -; D gene: -; V gene: TRBV11-3; J gene: TRBJ2-7; CDR3 DNA: TGTGCCAGCAGACCTACTGCGGGTAATTGGGGCTACGAGCAGTACTTC; CDR3 protein: CASRPTAGNWGYEQYF
clone size: -; D gene: -; V gene: TRBV5-6; J gene: TRBJ1-6; CDR3 DNA: TGTGCCAGCAGCTTGTGGACAACACCACCCCTCCACTTT; CDR3 protein: CASSLWTTPPLHF
clone size: -; D gene: -; V gene: TRBV6-5; J gene: TRBJ1-5; CDR3 DNA: TGTGCCAGCAGGCCGCCTGGGAGGCATCAGCCCCAGCATTTT; CDR3 protein: CASRPPGRHQPQHF
clone size: -; D gene: TRBD1; V gene: TRBV10-3; J gene: TRBJ1-1; CDR3 DNA: TGTGCCATCAGTGACGACAGGGTGGACACTGAAGCTTTCTTT; CDR3 protein: CAISDDRVDTEAFF
clone size: -; D gene: -; V gene: TRBV14; J gene: TRBJ2-7; CDR3 DNA: TGTGCCAGCAGCCGACAGGTCTCCTACGAGCAGTACTTC; CDR3 protein: CASSRQVSYEQYF
clone size: -; D gene: TRBD2; V gene: TRBV10-3; J gene: TRBJ2-1; CDR3 DNA: TGTGCCATCAGTGAAAGACTAGCGGGAAACTACAATGAGCAGTTCTTC; CDR3 protein: CAISERLAGNYNEQFF
clone size: -; D gene: -; V gene: TRBV28; J gene: TRBJ2-6; CDR3 DNA: TGTGCCTCCTGGGAGGCTGGGGCCAACGTCCTGACTTTC; CDR3 protein: CASWEAGANVLTF
clone size: -; D gene: -; V gene: TRBV11-3; J gene: TRBJ2-3; CDR3 DNA: TGTGCCAGCAGCTTAGGTCTCTGGGCTGAGATGGGAGATACGCAGTATTTT; CDR3 protein: CASSLGLWAEMGDTQYF
clone size: -; D gene: TRBD2; V gene: TRBV7-7; J gene: TRBJ2-5; CDR3 DNA: TGTGCTAGCAGCTTAGCCGTGGGAGGGCAAGAGACCCAGTACTTC; CDR3 protein: CASSLAVGGQETQYF
clone size: -; D gene: TRBD2; V gene: TRBV10-3; J gene: TRBJ2-7; CDR3 DNA: TGTGCCATCAGTGGGGCCGGGGGAGGCGGGAGGGCCGTCAGATACGAGCAGTACTTC; CDR3 protein: CAISGAGGGGRAVRYEQYF
clone size: -; D gene: -; V gene: TRBV6-5; J gene: TRBJ2-3; CDR3 DNA: TGTGCCTGCGCCACGGGAGATACGCAGTATTTT; CDR3 protein: CACATGDTQYF
clone size: -; D gene: -; V gene: TRBV9; J gene: TRBJ2-7; CDR3 DNA: TGTGCCAGCAGCGCCGGTGCCCCCGGTCCCTCCTACGAGCAGTACTTC; CDR3 protein: CASSAGAPGPSYEQYF
clone size: -; D gene: -; V gene: TRBV23-1; J gene: TRBJ1-5; CDR3 DNA: TGCGCCAGCAGTCAATCTACAGGATTACATCAGCCCCAGCATTTT; CDR3 protein: CASSQSTGLHQPQHF
clone size: -; D gene: -; V gene: TRBV18; J gene: TRBJ1-2; CDR3 DNA: TGTGCCAGCTCACCAGGAACAGGGCACGGCTACACCTTC; CDR3 protein: CASSPGTGHGYTF
clone size: -; D gene: TRBD1; V gene: TRBV30; J gene: TRBJ2-3; CDR3 DNA: TGTGCCTGGAGTGGCGCCGGGACAGCTCGCGCAGATACGCAGTATTTT; CDR3 protein: CAWSGAGTARADTQYF
clone size: -; D gene: -; V gene: TRBV6-1; J gene: TRBJ1-5; CDR3 DNA: TGTGCCAGCAGTGACAGGGTCAGAGAGCCCCAGCATTTT; CDR3 protein: CASSDRVREPQHF